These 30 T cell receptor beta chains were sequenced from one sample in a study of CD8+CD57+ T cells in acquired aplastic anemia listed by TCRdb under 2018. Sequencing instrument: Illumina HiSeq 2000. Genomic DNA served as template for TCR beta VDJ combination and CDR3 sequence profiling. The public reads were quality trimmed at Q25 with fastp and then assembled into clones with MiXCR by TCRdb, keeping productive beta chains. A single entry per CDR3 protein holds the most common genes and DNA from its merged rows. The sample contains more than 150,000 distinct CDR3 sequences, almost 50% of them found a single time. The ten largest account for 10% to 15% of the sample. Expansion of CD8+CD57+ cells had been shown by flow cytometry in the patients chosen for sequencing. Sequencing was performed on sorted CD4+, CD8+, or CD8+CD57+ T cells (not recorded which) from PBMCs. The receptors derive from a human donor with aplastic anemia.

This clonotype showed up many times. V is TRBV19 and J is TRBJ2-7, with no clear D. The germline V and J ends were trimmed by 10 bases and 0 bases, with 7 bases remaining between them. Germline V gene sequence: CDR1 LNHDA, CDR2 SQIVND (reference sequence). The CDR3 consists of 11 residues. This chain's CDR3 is CATADSYEQYF. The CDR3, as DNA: TGTGCCACCGCGGACTCCTACGAGCAGTACTTC. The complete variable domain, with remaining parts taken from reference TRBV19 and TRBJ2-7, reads DGGITQSPKYLFRKEGQNVTLSCEQNLNHDAMYWYRQDPGQGLRLIYYSQIVNDFQKGDIAEGYSVSREKKESFPLTVTSAQKNPTAFYLCATADSYEQYFGPGTRLTVT.

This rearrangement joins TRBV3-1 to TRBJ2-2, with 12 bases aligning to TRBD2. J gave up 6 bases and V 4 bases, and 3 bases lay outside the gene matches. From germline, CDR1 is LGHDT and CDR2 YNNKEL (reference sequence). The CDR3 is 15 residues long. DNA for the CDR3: TGTGCCAGCAGCCGGTCTAGCGGGGGGGCCGGGGAGCTGTTTTTT. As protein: CASSRSSGGAGELFF.

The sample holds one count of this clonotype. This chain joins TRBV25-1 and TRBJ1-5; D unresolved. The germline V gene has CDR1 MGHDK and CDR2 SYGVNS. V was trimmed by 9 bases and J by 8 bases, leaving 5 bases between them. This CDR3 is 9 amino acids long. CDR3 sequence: CASIKPQHF. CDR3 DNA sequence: TGTGCCAGTATAAAGCCCCAGCATTTT.

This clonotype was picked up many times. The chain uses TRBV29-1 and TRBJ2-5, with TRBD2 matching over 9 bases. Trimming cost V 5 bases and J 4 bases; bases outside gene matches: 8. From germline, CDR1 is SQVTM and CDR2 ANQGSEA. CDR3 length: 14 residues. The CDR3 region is CSVKAGGVGETQYF. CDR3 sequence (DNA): TGCAGCGTTAAGGCGGGGGGGGTGGGAGAGACCCAGTACTTC.

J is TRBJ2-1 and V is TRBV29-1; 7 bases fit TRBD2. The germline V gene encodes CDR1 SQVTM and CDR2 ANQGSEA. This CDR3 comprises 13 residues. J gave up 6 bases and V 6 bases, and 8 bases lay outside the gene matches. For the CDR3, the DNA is TGCAGCGTCCCTCGCGGGAGCGGCAATGAGCAGTTCTTC. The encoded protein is CSVPRGSGNEQFF.

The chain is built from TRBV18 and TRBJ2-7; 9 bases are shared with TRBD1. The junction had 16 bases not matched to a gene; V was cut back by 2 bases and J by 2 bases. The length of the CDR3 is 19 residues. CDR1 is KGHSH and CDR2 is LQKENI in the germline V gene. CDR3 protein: CASSPKGQGVLYRPYEQYF. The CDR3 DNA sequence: TGTGCCAGCTCACCAAAGGGACAGGGTGTCCTCTATCGACCCTACGAGCAGTACTTC. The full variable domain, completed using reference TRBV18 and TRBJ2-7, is NAGVMQNPRHLVRRRGQEARLRCSPMKGHSHVYWYRQLPEEGLKFMVYLQKENIIDESGMPKERFSAEFPKEGPSILRIQQVVRGDSAAYFCASSPKGQGVLYRPYEQYFGPGTRLTVT.

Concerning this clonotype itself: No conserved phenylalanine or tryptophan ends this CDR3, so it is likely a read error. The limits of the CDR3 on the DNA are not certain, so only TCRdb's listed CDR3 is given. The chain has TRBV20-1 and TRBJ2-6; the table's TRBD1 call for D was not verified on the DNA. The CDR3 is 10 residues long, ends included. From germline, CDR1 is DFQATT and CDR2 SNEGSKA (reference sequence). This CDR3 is CSAIGAGETS.

The CDR3 DNA reads as TGTGCCACCAGCAGAGCCCCTAGCCCAGAGACCCAGTACTTC. Encoded protein: CATSRAPSPETQYF. The V gene is TRBV15, the J gene TRBJ2-5; possible D gene TRBD2, 5 bases. The ends were cut back, 1 base at V and 4 bases at J, with 10 bases in the middle. Germline V gives CDR1 LNHNV, CDR2 YYDKDF (reference sequence). CDR3 length: 14 residues.

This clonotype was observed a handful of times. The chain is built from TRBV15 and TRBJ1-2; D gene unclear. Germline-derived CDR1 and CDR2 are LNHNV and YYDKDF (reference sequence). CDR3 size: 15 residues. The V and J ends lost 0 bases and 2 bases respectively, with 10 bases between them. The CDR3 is CATSRESGTNYGYTF. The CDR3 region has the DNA TGTGCCACCAGCAGAGAAAGTGGTACCAACTATGGCTACACCTTC.

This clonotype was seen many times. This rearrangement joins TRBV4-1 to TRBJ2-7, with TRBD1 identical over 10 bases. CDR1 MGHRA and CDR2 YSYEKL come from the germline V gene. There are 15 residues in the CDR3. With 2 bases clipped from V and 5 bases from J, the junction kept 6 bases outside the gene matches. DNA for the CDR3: TGCGCCAGCAGCCAACCTCGGGACAGGGGCCACGAGCAGTACTTC. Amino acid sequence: CASSQPRDRGHEQYF.

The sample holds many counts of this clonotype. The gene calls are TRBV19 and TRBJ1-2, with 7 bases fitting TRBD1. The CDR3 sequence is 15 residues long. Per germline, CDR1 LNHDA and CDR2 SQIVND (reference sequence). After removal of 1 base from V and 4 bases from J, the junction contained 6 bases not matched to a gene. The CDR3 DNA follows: TGTGCCAGTAGTATAGCGGGACAGTATCTCTATGGCTACACCTTC. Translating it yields CASSIAGQYLYGYTF.

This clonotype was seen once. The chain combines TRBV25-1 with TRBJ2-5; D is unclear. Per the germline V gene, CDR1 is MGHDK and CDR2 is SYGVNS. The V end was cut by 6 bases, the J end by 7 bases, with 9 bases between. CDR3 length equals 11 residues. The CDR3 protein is CASSASGTQYF. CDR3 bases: TGTGCCAGCAGCGCTTCTGGGACCCAGTACTTC.

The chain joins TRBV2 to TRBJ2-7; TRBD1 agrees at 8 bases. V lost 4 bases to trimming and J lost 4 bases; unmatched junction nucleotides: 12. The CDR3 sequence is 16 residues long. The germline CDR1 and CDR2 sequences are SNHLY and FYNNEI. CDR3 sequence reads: CASSGTDREVFYEQYF. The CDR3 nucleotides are TGTGCCAGCAGTGGGACGGACAGGGAAGTTTTTTACGAGCAGTACTTC.

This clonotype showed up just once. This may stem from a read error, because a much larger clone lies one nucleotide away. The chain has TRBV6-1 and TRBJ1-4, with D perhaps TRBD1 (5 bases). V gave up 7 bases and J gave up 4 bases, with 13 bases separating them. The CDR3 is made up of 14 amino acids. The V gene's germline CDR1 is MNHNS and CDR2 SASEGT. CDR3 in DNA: TGTGCCAGCAAGCTGACAGTGGGTAATGAAAAACTGTTTTTT. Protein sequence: CASKLTVGNEKLFF.

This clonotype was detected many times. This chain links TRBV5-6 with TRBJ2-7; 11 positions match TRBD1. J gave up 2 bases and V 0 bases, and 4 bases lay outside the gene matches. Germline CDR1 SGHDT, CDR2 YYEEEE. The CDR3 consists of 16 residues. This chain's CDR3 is CASSLGTGGSPYEQYF. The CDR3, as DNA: TGTGCCAGCAGCTTGGGGACAGGGGGCAGTCCCTACGAGCAGTACTTC.

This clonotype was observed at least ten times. CDR3: CSAREGGRGVQHF. In DNA, the CDR3 is TGCAGTGCTAGAGAGGGAGGGCGGGGGGTCCAGCATTTT. This rearrangement joins TRBV20-1 to TRBJ1-5, with D possibly TRBD1 on 5 matching bases. V was trimmed by 0 bases and J by 12 bases, leaving 15 bases between them. The CDR3 runs 13 residues. The germline V gene has CDR1 DFQATT and CDR2 SNEGSKA (reference sequence).

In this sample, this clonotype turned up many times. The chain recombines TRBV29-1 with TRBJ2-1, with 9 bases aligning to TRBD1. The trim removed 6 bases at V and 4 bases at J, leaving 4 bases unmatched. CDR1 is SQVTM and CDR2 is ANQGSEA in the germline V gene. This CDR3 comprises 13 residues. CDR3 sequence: CSVRQGDYNEQFF. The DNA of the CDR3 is TGCAGCGTGCGACAGGGGGATTACAATGAGCAGTTCTTC.

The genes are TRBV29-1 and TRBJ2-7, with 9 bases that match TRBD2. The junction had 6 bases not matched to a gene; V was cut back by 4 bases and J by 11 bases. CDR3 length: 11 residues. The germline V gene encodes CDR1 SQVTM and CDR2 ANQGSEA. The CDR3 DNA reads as TGCAGCGTTGGGGTTAGCGGGAGTGAGTACTTC. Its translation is CSVGVSGSEYF.

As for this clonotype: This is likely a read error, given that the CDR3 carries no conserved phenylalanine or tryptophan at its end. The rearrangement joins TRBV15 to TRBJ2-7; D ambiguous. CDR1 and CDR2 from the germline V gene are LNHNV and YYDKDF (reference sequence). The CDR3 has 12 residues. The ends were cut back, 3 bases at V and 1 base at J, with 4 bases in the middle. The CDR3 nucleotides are TGTGCCACCAGCAGCCGTTCCTACGAGCAGTACCTC. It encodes CATSSRSYEQYL.

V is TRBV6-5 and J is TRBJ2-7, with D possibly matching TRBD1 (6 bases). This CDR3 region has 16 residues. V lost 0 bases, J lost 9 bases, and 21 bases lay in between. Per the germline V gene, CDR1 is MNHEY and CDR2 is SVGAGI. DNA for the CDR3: TGTGCCAGCAGTTACTCTGTCCAGGGGAGCGCGCTCGGGCAGTACTTC. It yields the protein CASSYSVQGSALGQYF.

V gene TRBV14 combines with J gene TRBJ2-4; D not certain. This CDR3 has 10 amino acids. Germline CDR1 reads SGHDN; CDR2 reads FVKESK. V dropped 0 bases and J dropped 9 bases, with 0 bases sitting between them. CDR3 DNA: TGTGCCAGCAGCCAAGACATTCAGTACTTC. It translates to CASSQDIQYF.

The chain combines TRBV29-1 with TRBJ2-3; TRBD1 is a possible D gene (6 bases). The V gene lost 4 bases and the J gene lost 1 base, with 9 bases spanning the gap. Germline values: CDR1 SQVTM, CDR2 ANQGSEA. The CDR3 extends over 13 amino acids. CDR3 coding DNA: TGCAGCGTTGCCAGGGGTGGCACAGATACGCAGTATTTT. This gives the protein CSVARGGTDTQYF.

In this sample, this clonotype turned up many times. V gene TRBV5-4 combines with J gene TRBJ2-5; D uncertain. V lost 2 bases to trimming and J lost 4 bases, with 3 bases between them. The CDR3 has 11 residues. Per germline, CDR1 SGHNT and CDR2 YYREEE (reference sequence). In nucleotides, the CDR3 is TGTGCCAGCAGCTTTGGAGAGACCCAGTACTTC. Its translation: CASSFGETQYF.

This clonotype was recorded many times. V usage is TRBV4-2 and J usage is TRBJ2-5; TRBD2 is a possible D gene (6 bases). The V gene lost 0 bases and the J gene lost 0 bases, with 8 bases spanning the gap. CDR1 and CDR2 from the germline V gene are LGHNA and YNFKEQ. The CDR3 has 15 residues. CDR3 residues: CASSQDRDYQETQYF. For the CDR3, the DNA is TGTGCCAGCAGCCAAGACCGGGACTACCAAGAGACCCAGTACTTC.

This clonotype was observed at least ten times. CDR3 DNA sequence: TGTGCCAGCAGCTTCGTCAGGGCGACAGATACGCAGTATTTT. Its protein is CASSFVRATDTQYF. The chain uses TRBV7-2 and TRBJ2-3; D perhaps matches TRBD1 (5 bases). CDR3 size: 14 residues. The germline V gene encodes CDR1 SGHTA and CDR2 FQGNSA. V was shortened by 3 bases and J by 3 bases, with 10 bases between the two germline ends.

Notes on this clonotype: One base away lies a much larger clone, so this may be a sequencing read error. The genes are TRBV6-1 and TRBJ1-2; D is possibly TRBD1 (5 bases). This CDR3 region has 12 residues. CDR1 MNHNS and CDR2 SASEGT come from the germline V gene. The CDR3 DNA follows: TGTGCCCGCAGTGATGCGGACAATGGCTACACCTTC. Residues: CARSDADNGYTF.

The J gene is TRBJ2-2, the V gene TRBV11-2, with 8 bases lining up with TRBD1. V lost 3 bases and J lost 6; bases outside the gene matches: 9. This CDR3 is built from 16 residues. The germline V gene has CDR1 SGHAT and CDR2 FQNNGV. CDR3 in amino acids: CASSFRTGSDPGELFF. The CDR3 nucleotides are TGTGCCAGCAGCTTCCGGACAGGGTCGGACCCCGGGGAGCTGTTTTTT.

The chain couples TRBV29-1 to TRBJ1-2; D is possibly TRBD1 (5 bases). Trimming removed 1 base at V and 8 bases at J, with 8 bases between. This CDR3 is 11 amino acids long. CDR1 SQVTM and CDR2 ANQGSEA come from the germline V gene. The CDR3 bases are TGCAGCGTTGAAGGGGGCGTAGGCTACACCTTC. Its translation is CSVEGGVGYTF.

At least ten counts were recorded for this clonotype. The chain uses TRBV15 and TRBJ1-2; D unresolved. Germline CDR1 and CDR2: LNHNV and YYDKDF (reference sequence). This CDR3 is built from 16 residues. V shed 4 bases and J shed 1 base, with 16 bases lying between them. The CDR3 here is CATSTEISDLNYGYTF. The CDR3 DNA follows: TGTGCCACCAGCACCGAGATTTCTGACCTTAACTATGGCTACACCTTC.

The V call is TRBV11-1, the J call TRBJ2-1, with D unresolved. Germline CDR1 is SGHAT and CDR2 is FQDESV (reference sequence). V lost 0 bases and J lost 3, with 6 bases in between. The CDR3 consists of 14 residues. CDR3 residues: CASSLAPLYNEQFF. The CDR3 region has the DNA TGTGCCAGCAGCTTAGCGCCCCTCTACAATGAGCAGTTCTTC.